Following are 29 T cell receptor beta chains from one sample sequenced in a study of T cells in tumors after PD-1 blockade. Assay used: immunoSEQ multiplex PCR; TCRdb lists only in-frame clones, some missing. The data show 30,000 to 40,000 clones, roughly 73% seen once. The source was PBMCs, collected before anti-PD-1 treatment. All receptors come from a human donor with basal cell carcinoma.

The V and J genes are TRBV7-2 and TRBJ2-2; 7 bases align to TRBD1. V lost 7 bases to trimming and J lost 6 bases; unmatched junction nucleotides: 8. The CDR3 length is 14 residues. Germline V gene lookup returns CDR1 SGHTA and CDR2 FQGNSA. CDR3 DNA sequence: TGTGCCAGCACCCGGACAGGCAATCCCGGGGAGCTGTTTTTT. Its protein is CASTRTGNPGELFF.

V gene TRBV4-3 combines with J gene TRBJ1-3; maybe TRBD1 (5 bases). There are 15 residues in the CDR3. Between the trimmed V and J ends, which lost 4 bases and 0 bases, there was a span of 10 bases. Germline loops: CDR1 LGHNA, CDR2 YSLEER. CDR3: CASSLGTDSGNTIYF. CDR3 bases: TGCGCCAGCAGCCTCGGGACGGACTCTGGAAACACCATATATTTT.

V usage is TRBV7-9 and J usage is TRBJ1-2; unclear D gene. The V end lost 1 base, the J end lost 3 bases, and 12 bases lay between the germline ends. Germline values: CDR1 SEHNR, CDR2 FQNEAQ (reference sequence). This CDR3 is 15 amino acids long. The CDR3 sequence: CASSLELTYYYGYTF. The CDR3, as DNA: TGTGCCAGCAGCTTAGAGCTGACATATTACTATGGCTACACCTTC.

The gene calls are TRBV15 and TRBJ1-2; 8 nucleotides agree with TRBD1. Germline V CDR1 and CDR2: LNHNV, YYDKDF (reference sequence). This CDR3 region has 14 residues. J lost 4 bases, V lost 0 bases, and 1 base had no gene match. CDR3: CATSREQGVYGYTF. The CDR3 DNA follows: TGTGCCACCAGCAGAGAACAGGGGGTCTATGGCTACACCTTC.

The rearrangement uses TRBV7-2 and TRBJ2-5; TRBD1 is a possible D gene (5 bases). CDR3 size: 15 residues. The germline V gene has CDR1 SGHTA and CDR2 FQGNSA. V shed 5 bases and J shed 3 bases, with 16 bases lying between them. The DNA for the CDR3 is TGTGCCAGCAGCCAGGGCGAGGTGTTGGAAGAGACCCAGTACTTC. Its protein product is CASSQGEVLEETQYF.

This rearrangement joins TRBV7-2 to TRBJ2-7; 8 positions agree with TRBD2. The CDR3 is made up of 16 amino acids. Germline CDR1 reads SGHTA; CDR2 reads FQGNSA. V dropped 7 bases and J dropped 5; count of bases not matched to a gene: 16. CDR3 sequence reads: CASTARAGGPLHEQYF. The CDR3 region has the DNA TGTGCCAGCACCGCACGGGCGGGAGGACCTCTCCACGAGCAGTACTTC.

This chain uses TRBV4-3 with TRBJ2-7; 12 nucleotides line up with TRBD2. Germline-derived CDR1 and CDR2 are LGHNA and YSLEER. The CDR3 extends over 16 amino acids. J was trimmed by 4 bases and V by 0 bases; bases with no gene match: 4. CDR3 sequence reads: CASSQEALAGGYEQYF. The CDR3 nucleotides read TGCGCCAGCAGCCAAGAAGCACTAGCGGGGGGATACGAGCAGTACTTC.

This clone was observed a few times. The chain has TRBV6-6 and TRBJ1-5; no reliable D call. V was shortened by 2 bases and J by 8 bases, with 7 bases between the two germline ends. The germline CDR1 and CDR2 sequences are MNHNY and SVGAGI (reference sequence). This CDR3 has 12 amino acids. CDR3 in amino acids: CASSYEREPQHF. Here the CDR3 DNA reads TGTGCCAGCAGTTACGAGCGAGAGCCCCAGCATTTT.

The CDR3 DNA is TGTGCCAGCAGCTTTGGACAGGGCAACGAGCAGTACTTC. It is translated as CASSFGQGNEQYF. This sequence joins TRBV7-8 and TRBJ2-7; TRBD1 matches at 8 bases. The CDR3 is 13 residues long. With V trimmed by 3 bases and J by 5 bases, 3 bases remained unmatched. The germline V gene has CDR1 SGHVS and CDR2 FQNEAQ. The entire variable domain, with the rest obtained from reference TRBV7-8 and TRBJ2-7, is as follows: GAGVSQSPRYKVAKRGQDVALRCDPISGHVSLFWYQQALGQGPEFLTYFQNEAQLDKSGLPSDRFFAERPEGSVSTLKIQRTQQEDSAVYLCASSFGQGNEQYFGPGTRLTVT.

The V and J genes are TRBV5-4 and TRBJ2-5; 9 bases are a match to TRBD2. Trimming removed 10 bases from V and 2 bases from J; junction bases left unmatched: 9. The CDR3 totals 14 residues. Germline-derived CDR1 and CDR2 are SGHNT and YYREEE (reference sequence). DNA of the CDR3: TGTGCCGGGAGTAGCGGGGGCTCGCAAGAGACCCAGTACTTC. This translates into CAGSSGGSQETQYF.

The V and J genes are TRBV7-2 and TRBJ1-5; D is undetermined. V was pared by 3 bases and J by 0 bases, with 9 bases between. CDR3 length equals 15 residues. The germline V gene has CDR1 SGHTA and CDR2 FQGNSA. This chain's CDR3 is CASSFGLNSNQPQHF. CDR3 nucleotides: TGTGCCAGCAGCTTTGGACTGAATAGCAATCAGCCCCAGCATTTT.

This chain connects TRBV4-2 to TRBJ2-2; tentative D call: TRBD2 (5 bases). There are 16 residues in the CDR3. The germline gives CDR1 LGHNA, CDR2 YNFKEQ. V was trimmed by 4 bases and J by 1 base, leaving 13 bases between them. CDR3 protein: CASSPTAGENTGELFF. DNA of the CDR3: TGTGCCAGCAGCCCGACGGCCGGGGAGAACACCGGGGAGCTGTTTTTT.

The rearrangement uses TRBV9 and TRBJ2-6, with 7 bases matching TRBD2. Germline V gene lookup returns CDR1 SGDLS and CDR2 YYNGEE. V lost 4 bases to trimming and J lost 0 bases; unmatched junction nucleotides: 7. The CDR3 extends over 17 amino acids. DNA for the CDR3: TGTGCCAGCAGCCCTCGGGGGGTGAGCTCTGGGGCCAACGTCCTGACTTTC. Translation: CASSPRGVSSGANVLTF.

This sequence joins TRBV27 and TRBJ2-7; D possibly corresponds to TRBD2 (5 bases). The V end was cut by 6 bases, the J end by 4 bases, with 13 bases between. The germline V gene has CDR1 MNHEY and CDR2 SMNVEV (reference sequence). There are 13 residues in the CDR3. In DNA, the CDR3 is TGTGCCAGCAGGAGGGAACAGTCGTACGAGCAGTACTTC. Its protein is CASRREQSYEQYF.

V gene TRBV2 combines with J gene TRBJ1-1; no reliable D call. This CDR3 spans 14 amino acids. Germline loops: CDR1 SNHLY, CDR2 FYNNEI. Trimming removed 6 bases from V and 4 bases from J, with 15 bases in between. CDR3: CASSPTRFGTEAFF. The CDR3, as DNA: TGTGCCAGCAGCCCCACAAGGTTCGGCACTGAAGCTTTCTTT.

V usage is TRBV24-1 and J usage is TRBJ2-1; 13 nucleotides line up with TRBD2. The CDR3 sequence is 16 residues long. The V gene end was trimmed by 3 bases and the J gene end by 9 bases; junction bases not matched to a gene: 7. Germline assignment: CDR1 KGHDR and CDR2 SFDVKD. The CDR3 DNA reads TGTGCCACCAGTGATCCCTCAAGACTAGCGGGAGGTGAGCAGTTCTTC. Translation gives CATSDPSRLAGGEQFF.

The chain links TRBV6-2 or TRBV6-3 to TRBJ1-1; 9 nucleotides agree with TRBD1. Germline V gives CDR1 MNHEY, CDR2 SVGEGT. This CDR3 has 15 amino acids. V shed 4 bases, J shed 5 bases, and the junction held 8 bases outside the gene matches. CDR3 sequence: CASSFGDRGRTEAFF. The CDR3 bases are TGTGCCAGCAGTTTCGGCGACAGGGGGAGGACTGAAGCTTTCTTT.

This chain uses TRBV18 with TRBJ2-1, with 9 nucleotides matching TRBD2. In germline, CDR1 is KGHSH, CDR2 LQKENI. The CDR3 extends over 17 amino acids. After removal of 6 bases from V and 2 bases from J, the junction contained 11 bases not matched to a gene. DNA of the CDR3: TGTGCCAGCTCTCTCAGCATAGCGGGAGACCCCTACAATGAGCAGTTCTTC. Translating it yields CASSLSIAGDPYNEQFF. Full variable domain (remainder filled in from reference TRBV18 and TRBJ2-1): NAGVMQNPRHLVRRRGQEARLRCSPMKGHSHVYWYRQLPEEGLKFMVYLQKENIIDESGMPKERFSAEFPKEGPSILRIQQVVRGDSAAYFCASSLSIAGDPYNEQFFGPGTRLTVL.

This clone has only a few counts. The V call is TRBV9, the J call TRBJ1-3; no firm D call. Deletions cut 3 bases from V and 1 base from J, with 23 bases between. The CDR3 covers 19 residues. In germline, CDR1 is SGDLS, CDR2 YYNGEE. CDR3 amino acids: CASSAGLPGPSLSGNTIYF. The DNA for the CDR3 is TGTGCCAGCAGCGCGGGCCTTCCGGGCCCAAGTCTTTCTGGAAACACCATATATTTT.

This clone has only a few counts. The chain combines TRBV18 with TRBJ2-4; D not certain. Germline CDR1 and CDR2: KGHSH and LQKENI. Trimming removed 0 bases from V and 1 base from J, with 10 bases in between. This CDR3 is 16 amino acids long. The CDR3 sequence: CASSPPRVGAKNIQYF. The CDR3 DNA reads TGTGCCAGCTCACCACCTCGGGTAGGGGCCAAAAACATTCAGTACTTC.

A few counts support this clone. The rearrangement joins TRBV7-3 to TRBJ2-7; the D is unclear. Germline V gene sequence: CDR1 SGHTA, CDR2 FQGTGA. The CDR3 covers 14 residues. The V gene lost 2 bases and the J gene lost 4 bases, with 12 bases spanning the gap. CDR3 sequence reads: CASSLLQIPYEQYF. The CDR3 DNA reads TGTGCCAGCAGCTTACTCCAGATTCCTTACGAGCAGTACTTC. The full variable domain, completed using reference TRBV7-3 and TRBJ2-7, is GAGVSQTPSNKVTEKGKYVELRCDPISGHTALYWYRQSLGQGPEFLIYFQGTGAADDSGLPNDRFFAVRPEGSVSTLKIQRTERGDSAVYLCASSLLQIPYEQYFGPGTRLTVT.

The rearrangement links TRBV5-8 to TRBJ1-6, with D hard to call. Per germline, CDR1 SGHTS and CDR2 YDEGEE. The CDR3 covers 19 residues. Deletions cut 5 bases from V and 0 bases from J, with 21 bases between. As DNA, the CDR3 is TGTGCCAGCAGTTACCAGGCCAGTTCCTTAAGCTCCTATAATTCACCCCTCCACTTT. It specifies CASSYQASSLSSYNSPLHF.

The chain is built from TRBV10-3 and TRBJ2-1; D not certain. The germline V and J ends were trimmed by 2 bases and 4 bases, with 6 bases remaining between them. Germline CDR1 is ENHRY and CDR2 is SYGVKD. The CDR3 consists of 13 residues. The CDR3 nucleotides are TGTGCCATCAGTGAGGTCGGGTACAATGAGCAGTTCTTC. Translating it yields CAISEVGYNEQFF.

The chain has TRBV7-2 and TRBJ2-7; D possibly corresponds to TRBD1 (6 bases). V shed 5 bases and J shed 7 bases, with 18 bases lying between them. There are 14 residues in the CDR3. Germline V gene sequence: CDR1 SGHTA, CDR2 FQGNSA. CDR3 loop: CASSPRTVGWEQYF. The CDR3 DNA reads TGTGCCAGCAGCCCGAGGACAGTTGGTTGGGAGCAGTACTTC. Together with reference TRBV7-2 and TRBJ2-7, the CDR3 gives the full variable domain: GAGVSQSPSNKVTEKGKDVELRCDPISGHTALYWYRQSLGQGLEFLIYFQGNSAPDKSGLPSDRFSAERTGGSVSTLTIQRTQQEDSAVYLCASSPRTVGWEQYFGPGTRLTVT.

The gene calls are TRBV28 and TRBJ2-4, with 7 bases matching TRBD1. CDR1 is MDHEN, CDR2 SYDVKM, per germline. V shed 4 bases and J 4 bases; nucleotides not matched to a gene: 4. This CDR3 spans 14 amino acids. The CDR3 region has the DNA TGTGCCAGCAGTTCCGGGACAGTGAAAAACATTCAGTACTTC. It encodes CASSSGTVKNIQYF.

This clone was counted a single time. The CDR3 loop is CATGRITDTQYF. CDR3 coding DNA: TGTGCCACCGGGAGAATCACAGATACGCAGTATTTT. This sequence joins TRBV24-1 and TRBJ2-3; tentative D call: TRBD2 (5 bases). The V gene lost 9 bases and the J gene lost 2 bases, with 8 bases spanning the gap. In germline, CDR1 is KGHDR, CDR2 SFDVKD. The CDR3 extends over 12 amino acids.

J is TRBJ1-1 and V is TRBV5-1; D is possibly TRBD1 (6 bases). The V gene lost 3 bases and the J gene lost 0 bases, with 27 bases spanning the gap. From germline, CDR1 is SGHRS and CDR2 YFSETQ. The CDR3 is made up of 20 amino acids. The chain's CDR3 is CASSSRGGTVPLHMNTEAFF. The CDR3 nucleotides are TGCGCCAGCAGCTCCAGGGGCGGCACCGTACCCCTCCACATGAACACTGAAGCTTTCTTT.

This clone was picked up a small number of times. The V call is TRBV7-6, the J call TRBJ1-4; D uncertain. Trimming removed 5 bases from V and 3 bases from J, with 1 base in between. Germline V gives CDR1 SGHVS, CDR2 FNYEAQ. The CDR3 has 11 residues. CDR3 protein: CASSPNEKLFF. The CDR3 region has the DNA TGTGCCAGCAGCCCTAATGAAAAACTGTTTTTT.

This chain joins TRBV6-5 and TRBJ2-7, with D unresolved. CDR3 length: 14 amino acids. Looked up from germline, CDR1 is MNHEY and CDR2 is SVGAGI. V was pared by 0 bases and J by 7 bases, with 13 bases between. The CDR3 coding sequence is TGTGCCAGCAGTTACTCGAAACCTAGTGGGGAGCAGTACTTC. Its translation is CASSYSKPSGEQYF.